These T cell receptor beta chains were read from a single sample in a study of blood T cells in healthy people across ages. TCRdb itself ran the 5' RACE reads through MiXCR, one entry per CDR3 protein. Of around 1,500,000 distinct CDR3 sequences in the sample, around 39% are singletons; the top ten hold 7.9%. The sample consisted of blood. These TCRs come from a woman aged 18-29 years in good health. The CDR3 runs from the conserved cysteine through the conserved F or W. Size values are once, few and many counts, or a class for expanded clones, and some rows have none.

clone size: NA; J gene: TRBJ2-3; V gene: TRBV12-3/TRBV12-4; CDR3 protein: CASSMRDTPSTDTQYF
clone size: few; J gene: TRBJ1-2; V gene: TRBV15; CDR3 protein: CATSRGDPGPGGYTF
clone size: few; J gene: TRBJ1-4; V gene: TRBV27; CDR3 protein: CASSRPATNEKLFF
clone size: NA; J gene: TRBJ1-4; V gene: TRBV20-1; CDR3 protein: CSARRGTNEKLFF
clone size: NA; J gene: TRBJ1-4; V gene: TRBV4-2; CDR3 protein: CASSQGTAGKLFF
clone size: NA; J gene: TRBJ1-2; V gene: TRBV5-1; CDR3 protein: CASSLEPGGGYGYTF
clone size: NA; J gene: TRBJ2-4; V gene: TRBV2; CDR3 protein: CATKKGGTKNIQYF
clone size: NA; J gene: TRBJ1-6; V gene: TRBV6-5; CDR3 protein: CASSYDQGYNSPLHF
clone size: NA; J gene: TRBJ2-2; V gene: TRBV6-6; CDR3 protein: CASSLNRDWPGTGELFF
clone size: NA; J gene: TRBJ1-6; V gene: TRBV20-1; CDR3 protein: CSAQTGGETLHF
clone size: NA; J gene: TRBJ1-2; V gene: TRBV9; CDR3 protein: CASSVGETAGWLSGYTF
clone size: few; J gene: TRBJ1-1; V gene: TRBV6-6; CDR3 protein: CASSYPGGGVTEAFF
clone size: once; J gene: TRBJ1-6; V gene: TRBV28; CDR3 protein: CASSRRFSPLHF
clone size: NA; J gene: TRBJ2-5; V gene: TRBV20-1; CDR3 protein: CSASLAGVGTQYF
clone size: NA; J gene: TRBJ2-7; V gene: TRBV15; CDR3 protein: CATSRGFGTTSYEQYF
clone size: few; J gene: TRBJ2-1; V gene: TRBV6-2/TRBV6-3; CDR3 protein: CASSDSPRGEQFF
clone size: few; J gene: TRBJ1-1; V gene: TRBV4-2; CDR3 protein: CASSPLGGREAFF
clone size: many; J gene: TRBJ1-5; V gene: TRBV12-3/TRBV12-4; CDR3 protein: CASSLGQGYSNQPQHF
clone size: many; J gene: TRBJ1-2; V gene: TRBV29-1; CDR3 protein: CSVVLGSANYGYTF
clone size: few; J gene: TRBJ2-5; V gene: TRBV5-1; CDR3 protein: CARSSGTSMYQETQYF
clone size: NA; J gene: TRBJ2-3; V gene: TRBV3-1; CDR3 protein: CASSQGARGGQYF
clone size: NA; J gene: TRBJ2-3; V gene: TRBV12-3/TRBV12-4; CDR3 protein: CASSLEKLTQYF
clone size: few; J gene: TRBJ1-4; V gene: TRBV12-3/TRBV12-4; CDR3 protein: CASSYSGQGRRNEKLFF
clone size: NA; J gene: TRBJ2-3; V gene: TRBV7-2; CDR3 protein: CASSSTIGEAPDTQYF
clone size: once; J gene: TRBJ1-5; V gene: TRBV6-5; CDR3 protein: CASSYRGPPGVQPQHF
clone size: few; J gene: TRBJ2-5; V gene: TRBV12-3/TRBV12-4; CDR3 protein: CASSYTTSGREETQYF
clone size: NA; J gene: TRBJ2-5; V gene: TRBV5-1; CDR3 protein: CASSLQGLAGVVETQYF
clone size: NA; J gene: TRBJ2-1; V gene: TRBV11-2; CDR3 protein: CASSLTGLGGDYNEQFF
clone size: NA; J gene: NA; V gene: TRBV2; CDR3 protein: CASRNLDGAYEQYF
clone size: few; J gene: TRBJ2-1; V gene: TRBV6-5; CDR3 protein: CASSYSIRNEQFF
clone size: few; J gene: TRBJ2-1; V gene: TRBV7-6; CDR3 protein: CASSLVIPPAANQEQFF
clone size: NA; J gene: TRBJ2-1; V gene: TRBV2; CDR3 protein: CASSEATAAGGNEQFF
clone size: NA; J gene: TRBJ2-3; V gene: TRBV4-2; CDR3 protein: CANSQEYLRTSTDTQYF
clone size: NA; J gene: TRBJ2-7; V gene: TRBV9; CDR3 protein: CASSVGGTIGSGEQYF
clone size: NA; J gene: TRBJ2-3; V gene: TRBV20-1; CDR3 protein: CSARGQGLARDTQYF
clone size: NA; J gene: TRBJ2-3; V gene: TRBV2; CDR3 protein: CASRNHRGTDTQYF